What follows are 17 T cell receptor beta chains derived from one specimen sequenced in a study of blood T cell repertoires in COVID-19. The data were produced by immunoSEQ multiplex PCR, yet TCRdb's version contains in-frame clones alone and is incomplete. Of around 100,000 clones listed, 70% to 80% are singletons. The specimen sequenced was peripheral blood. These receptor sequences come from a woman between 70 and 85 years old with acute or convalescent COVID-19.

V is TRBV30 and J is TRBJ1-6; perhaps TRBD1 as D (5 bases). CDR3 length equals 13 residues. Trimming left V 8 bases short and J 0 bases short, with 8 bases between. Germline V gene data show CDR1 as GTSNPN and CDR2 as SVGIG (reference sequence). CDR3 nucleotides: TGTGCCGGCAGGGCCTCCTATAATTCACCCCTCCACTTT. Residues: CAGRASYNSPLHF.

CDR3 loop: CASSPTPGEAPHEQFF. CDR3 DNA sequence: TGTGCCAGCAGTCCAACCCCGGGGGAAGCCCCCCATGAGCAGTTCTTC. The gene calls are TRBV27 and TRBJ2-1; possibly TRBD2 for D (6 bases). Germline V gene sequence: CDR1 MNHEY, CDR2 SMNVEV (reference sequence). CDR3 length: 16 residues. Trimming removed 5 bases from V and 8 bases from J, with 22 bases in between.

The V call is TRBV4-1, the J call TRBJ1-2; possible D gene TRBD1, 5 bases. V dropped 0 bases and J dropped 7 bases, with 15 bases sitting between them. This CDR3 region has 15 residues. Germline CDR1 reads MGHRA; CDR2 reads YSYEKL. The CDR3 DNA reads TGCGCCAGCAGCCAAGATAGCCAGGGAAGGAGTGGCTACACCTTC. It specifies CASSQDSQGRSGYTF.

J is TRBJ1-2 and V is TRBV6-6; possible D gene TRBD1, 5 bases. The V gene lost 5 bases and the J gene lost 4 bases, with 14 bases spanning the gap. Germline loops: CDR1 MNHNY, CDR2 SVGAGI (reference sequence). CDR3 length: 14 residues. Written as DNA, the CDR3 is TGTGCCAGCAGTATTCCCCAGGGTATCTATGGCTACACCTTC. Residues: CASSIPQGIYGYTF.

V gene TRBV19 combines with J gene TRBJ1-2; 7 bases match TRBD1. The CDR3 sequence is 13 residues long. V shed 8 bases, J shed 4 bases, and the junction held 7 bases outside the gene matches. CDR1 LNHDA and CDR2 SQIVND come from the germline V gene (reference sequence). In DNA, the CDR3 is TGTGCCAGTGGGACAGATATTCTCTATGGCTACACCTTC. Protein: CASGTDILYGYTF.

A single count supports this clone. The rearrangement uses TRBV30 and TRBJ1-3; 7 positions agree with TRBD1. The CDR3 runs 16 residues. In germline, CDR1 is GTSNPN, CDR2 SVGIG (reference sequence). Trimming cost V 0 bases and J 0 bases; bases outside gene matches: 5. The CDR3 sequence is CAWSVQGRTSGNTIYF. CDR3 DNA: TGTGCCTGGAGTGTACAGGGGCGAACCTCTGGAAACACCATATATTTT.

This clone was seen only a few times. The V gene is TRBV7-7, the J gene TRBJ2-1, with 10 bases that match TRBD2. Germline lookup yields CDR1 SSHAT and CDR2 FNYEAQ (reference sequence). V lost 1 base, J lost 3 bases, and 3 bases stayed unmatched. There are 16 residues in the CDR3. The CDR3, as DNA: TGTGCCAGCAGCTTAGAGGCTAGCGGGGGCTACAATGAGCAGTTCTTC. It yields the protein CASSLEASGGYNEQFF.

This clone appeared many times. This chain joins TRBV5-1 and TRBJ1-1, with D possibly being TRBD1 (6 bases). The germline V and J ends were trimmed by 2 bases and 7 bases, with 9 bases remaining between them. Germline V gene lookup returns CDR1 SGHRS and CDR2 YFSETQ. CDR3 length equals 12 residues. CDR3 sequence: CASSFGQNEAFF. CDR3 in DNA: TGCGCCAGCAGCTTCGGACAGAATGAAGCTTTCTTT.

The V and J genes are TRBV28 and TRBJ1-3; possible D gene TRBD1, 6 bases. Trimming left V 1 base short and J 0 bases short, with 13 bases between. CDR1 and CDR2 (germline): MDHEN, SYDVKM. The CDR3 totals 17 residues. The CDR3 DNA is TGTGCCAGCAGTTTATTGGCAGGGGCTAGCTCTGGAAACACCATATATTTT. It codes for CASSLLAGASSGNTIYF.

This chain uses TRBV11-3 with TRBJ2-3, with 8 nucleotides matching TRBD2. CDR1 is SGHNT, CDR2 YENEEA, per germline. The CDR3 consists of 16 residues. With 4 bases clipped from V and 5 bases from J, the junction kept 11 bases outside the gene matches. The CDR3 DNA sequence: TGTGCCAGCAGCTCCCGGGGGGGTTTTTACGGAGATACGCAGTATTTT. Protein sequence: CASSSRGGFYGDTQYF. Together with reference TRBV11-3 and TRBJ2-3, the CDR3 gives the full variable domain: EAGVVQSPRYKIIEKKQPVAFWCNPISGHNTLYWYLQNLGQGPELLIRYENEEAVDDSQLPKDRFSAERLKGVDSTLKIQPAELGDSAVYLCASSSRGGFYGDTQYFGPGTRLTVL.

This chain links TRBV19 with TRBJ1-3; 9 bases align to TRBD1. Germline-derived CDR1 and CDR2 are LNHDA and SQIVND (reference sequence). CDR3 length equals 18 residues. V gave up 7 bases and J gave up 0 bases; unmatched junction bases: 13. CDR3 sequence (DNA): TGTGCCAGTACCCGATTGGGGACAGGGACCAGCTCTGGAAACACCATATATTTT. Translation gives CASTRLGTGTSSGNTIYF.

The chain combines TRBV10-3 with TRBJ1-3; 7 bases agree with TRBD1. This CDR3 is 17 amino acids long. Germline CDR1 ENHRY, CDR2 SYGVKD. V gave up 6 bases and J gave up 0 bases; unmatched junction bases: 11. This CDR3 reads CAIRSQLGQTSGNTIYF. DNA for the CDR3: TGTGCCATCAGGTCACAACTGGGACAGACCTCTGGAAACACCATATATTTT.

The chain joins TRBV28 to TRBJ1-3, with a possible D match to TRBD1 (5 bases). The germline V gene has CDR1 MDHEN and CDR2 SYDVKM. Trimming took 6 bases from V and 4 from J, leaving 10 bases between them. The CDR3 totals 13 residues. The CDR3 loop is CASRPGQGNTIYF. The CDR3 DNA follows: TGTGCCAGCAGGCCAGGGCAGGGAAACACCATATATTTT.

The chain uses TRBV5-1 and TRBJ2-5, with 9 nucleotides matching TRBD2. Germline V gene data show CDR1 as SGHRS and CDR2 as YFSETQ. The CDR3 has 16 amino acids. V lost 6 bases, J lost 0 bases, and 9 bases stayed unmatched. The CDR3 coding sequence is TGCGCCAGCAACATCCGACTAGCGGAAAACCAAGAGACCCAGTACTTC. It yields the protein CASNIRLAENQETQYF.

This clone occurred a few times. The CDR3 region has the DNA TGTGCCAGCAGTGAAGAGGGAGGGGGGGTCTATGGCTACACCTTC. It codes for CASSEEGGGVYGYTF. The chain joins TRBV6-1 to TRBJ1-2; possible D gene TRBD1, 6 bases. Between the trimmed V and J ends, which lost 1 base and 4 bases, there was a span of 13 bases. The germline V gene has CDR1 MNHNS and CDR2 SASEGT. The CDR3 consists of 15 residues.

The chain has TRBV27 and TRBJ2-1; 8 bases align to TRBD1. Germline V gives CDR1 MNHEY, CDR2 SMNVEV (reference sequence). J was trimmed by 9 bases and V by 9 bases; bases with no gene match: 4. This CDR3 has 11 residues. CDR3 sequence: CARPQGAEQFF. The CDR3 DNA reads TGTGCCAGGCCCCAGGGGGCTGAGCAGTTCTTC.

V and J are TRBV3-1 (or the pseudogene TRBV3-2) and TRBJ2-3, with TRBD2 as a possible D gene (5 bases). Trimming pared 4 bases from V and 2 bases from J, leaving 10 bases between. Looked up from germline, CDR1 is LGHDT and CDR2 is YNNKEL (reference sequence). The CDR3 has 14 amino acids. The CDR3 region has the DNA TGTGCCAGCAGCCGCGGAGCGGACACAGATACGCAGTATTTT. It specifies CASSRGADTDTQYF.